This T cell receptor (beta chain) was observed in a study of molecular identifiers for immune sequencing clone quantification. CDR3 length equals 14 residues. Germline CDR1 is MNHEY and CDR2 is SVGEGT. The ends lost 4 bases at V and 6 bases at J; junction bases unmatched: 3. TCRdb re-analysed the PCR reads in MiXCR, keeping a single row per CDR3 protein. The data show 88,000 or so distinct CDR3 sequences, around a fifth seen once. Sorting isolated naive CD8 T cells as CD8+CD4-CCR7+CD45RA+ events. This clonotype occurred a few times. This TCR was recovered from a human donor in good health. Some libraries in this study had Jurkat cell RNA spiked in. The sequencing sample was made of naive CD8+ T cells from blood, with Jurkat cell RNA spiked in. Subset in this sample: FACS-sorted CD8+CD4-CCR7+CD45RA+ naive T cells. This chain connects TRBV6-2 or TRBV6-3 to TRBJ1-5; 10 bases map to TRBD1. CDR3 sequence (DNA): TGTGCCAGCAGTTCCGGGACAGGGGTTCAGCCCCAGCATTTT. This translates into CASSSGTGVQPQHF.